Each of the 3 T cell receptor beta chains below was sequenced from the same sample in a study of T cell responses to AZD1222 COVID-19 vaccine. Sequencing was performed with immunoSEQ multiplex PCR; in TCRdb, only in-frame clones are kept and a portion is missing. The repertoire holds some 99,000 clones, with about 88% as singletons. The specimen was peripheral blood, collected on day 0 of AZD1222 vaccination. The receptors originated from an adult in good health.

This clone was observed a single time. This chain links TRBV21-1 with TRBJ2-7; TRBD1 reflects the table's D call only, with no check against the DNA. TRBV21-1 is a pseudogene segment. The CDR3 is made up of 15 amino acids. The CDR3 nucleotides read TGTGCCAGCAGCAGGCGGACAGGTTCCTCCTACGAGCAGTACGTC. Its translation is CASSRRTGSSYEQYV.

This clone was seen just once. In DNA, the CDR3 is TGTGCCAGCAGCTCCCACGGGGGGGCTGGGGGTGAGCAGTTCTTC. It codes for CASSSHGGAGGEQFF. This rearrangement joins TRBV7-9 to TRBJ2-1; 8 nucleotides line up with TRBD2. CDR3 length: 15 residues. Looked up from germline, CDR1 is SEHNR and CDR2 is FQNEAQ (reference sequence). The J segment lost 9 bases and the V segment lost 4 bases, leaving 11 bases of the junction unmatched.

The J gene is TRBJ2-7, the V gene TRBV6-5; TRBD1 matches 8 bases. This CDR3 spans 12 amino acids. J lost 5 bases, V lost 4 bases, and 1 base had no gene match. CDR1 is MNHEY and CDR2 is SVGAGI in the germline V gene. CDR3 residues: CASSWGQDEQYF. In nucleotides, the CDR3 is TGTGCCAGCAGTTGGGGACAGGACGAGCAGTACTTC.